The present T cell receptor (beta chain) was sequenced within a study of blood T cell repertoires in COVID-19. On the study more broadly: PBMCs, B-cell-depleted T cells, or T cells were the source of the cDNA or gDNA that made up the material.

V shed 7 bases and J shed 13 bases, with 14 bases lying between them. Germline CDR1 and CDR2: SEHNR and FQNEAQ (reference sequence). The CDR3 runs 11 residues. Original data processing: Estimated nucleated cell counts came from reference gene primer amplification. Clones were read by immunoSEQ multiplex PCR, and TCRdb kept only the in-frame ones, dropping some. V and J calls and clone size are given by that table; D and trimming were obtained from the DNA. The sample records about 130,000 clones, 70% to 85% being singletons. The rearrangement links TRBV7-9 to TRBJ2-1; possibly TRBD1 for D (6 bases). The sequence was obtained from a woman aged 45 to 65 with acute or convalescent COVID-19. The sample consisted of peripheral blood. The CDR3 nucleotides read TGTGCCAGCACCTCCCTGGGGGCTCAGTTCTTC. This codes for CASTSLGAQFF.